The entry that follows covers one T cell receptor (beta chain) sequence. This specimen comes from a study of blood T cell repertoires in COVID-19. Only in-frame clones appear in the TCRdb table, and some are missing; sequencing was by immunoSEQ multiplex PCR. Of fewer than 150,000 clones listed, around 81% are singletons. CDR3 length: 15 amino acids. CDR1 is LNHDA, CDR2 SQIVND, per germline (reference sequence). V was pared by 1 base and J by 5 bases, with 7 bases of the junction left unmatched. Sequencing was done on a sample of peripheral blood. The TCR originated in a human donor in a cohort sampled during active COVID-19. The chain is built from TRBV19 and TRBJ2-5; 7 positions match TRBD1. The DNA of the CDR3 is TGTGCCAGTAGTATAGGAGGCAGGGGGACGGAGACCCAGTACTTC. As protein: CASSIGGRGTETQYF.